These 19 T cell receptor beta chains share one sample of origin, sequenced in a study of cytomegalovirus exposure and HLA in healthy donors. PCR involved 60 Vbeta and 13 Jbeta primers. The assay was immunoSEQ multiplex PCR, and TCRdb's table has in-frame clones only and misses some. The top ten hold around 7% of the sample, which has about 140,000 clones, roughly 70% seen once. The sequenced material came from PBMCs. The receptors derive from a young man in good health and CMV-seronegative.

This CDR3 reads CASRRFQGARTGELFF. CDR3 sequence (DNA): TGTGCCAGCAGGCGATTTCAGGGGGCGAGGACCGGGGAGCTGTTTTTT. The genes are TRBV7-9 and TRBJ2-2; 8 positions match TRBD1. Germline CDR1 and CDR2: SEHNR and FQNEAQ (reference sequence). This CDR3 region has 16 residues. Unmatched junction bases numbered 11, after V lost 6 bases and J lost 5 bases.

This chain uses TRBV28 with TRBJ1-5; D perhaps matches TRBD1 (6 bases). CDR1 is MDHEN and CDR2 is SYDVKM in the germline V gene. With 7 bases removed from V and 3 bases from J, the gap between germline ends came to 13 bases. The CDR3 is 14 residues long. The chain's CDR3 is CASNSQGDNQPQHF. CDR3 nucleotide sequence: TGTGCCAGCAATTCACAGGGAGACAATCAGCCCCAGCATTTT.

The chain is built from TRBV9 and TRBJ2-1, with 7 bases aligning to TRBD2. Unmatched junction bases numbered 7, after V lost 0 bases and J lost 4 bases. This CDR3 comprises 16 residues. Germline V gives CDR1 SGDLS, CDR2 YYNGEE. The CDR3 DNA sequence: TGTGCCAGCAGCGTAGTCGACGGGAGGAGATACAATGAGCAGTTCTTC. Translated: CASSVVDGRRYNEQFF.

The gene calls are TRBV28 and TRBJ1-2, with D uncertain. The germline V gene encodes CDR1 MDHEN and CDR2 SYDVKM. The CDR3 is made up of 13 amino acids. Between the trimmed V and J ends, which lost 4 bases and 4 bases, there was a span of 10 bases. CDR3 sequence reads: CASSSTSRYGYTF. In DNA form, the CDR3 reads TGTGCCAGCAGTTCCACATCCCGCTATGGCTACACCTTC.

The CDR3 coding sequence is TGTGCCAGCAGCTTAGAACTAGCGGGGGGTAGGGAGACCCAGTACTTC. Encoded protein: CASSLELAGGRETQYF. This chain links TRBV7-2 with TRBJ2-5; TRBD2 aligns across 12 bases. CDR1 and CDR2 from the germline V gene are SGHTA and FQGNSA. The trim removed 1 base at V and 5 bases at J, leaving 5 bases unmatched. The CDR3 loop spans 16 amino acids.

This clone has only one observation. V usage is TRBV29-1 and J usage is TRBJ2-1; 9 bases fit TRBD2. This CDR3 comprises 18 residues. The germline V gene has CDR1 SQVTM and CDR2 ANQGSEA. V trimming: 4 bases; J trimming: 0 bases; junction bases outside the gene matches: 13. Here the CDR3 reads CSVAGLAGSTSSYNEQFF. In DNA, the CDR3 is TGCAGCGTTGCGGGGCTAGCGGGGTCCACGAGCTCCTACAATGAGCAGTTCTTC.

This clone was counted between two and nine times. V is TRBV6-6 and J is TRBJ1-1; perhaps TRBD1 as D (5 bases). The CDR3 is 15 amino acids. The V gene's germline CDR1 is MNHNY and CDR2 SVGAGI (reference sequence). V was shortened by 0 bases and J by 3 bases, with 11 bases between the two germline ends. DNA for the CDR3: TGTGCCAGCAGTTACTCAGGGGTCCTGGACACTGAAGCTTTCTTT. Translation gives CASSYSGVLDTEAFF.

The DNA for the CDR3 is TGTGCCTGGAGTACAGGGACTAGCGGGATTCTCGACGGGGAGCTGTTTTTT. Translation: CAWSTGTSGILDGELFF. The rearrangement uses TRBV30 and TRBJ2-2; TRBD2 matches 13 bases. The CDR3 totals 17 residues. CDR1 is GTSNPN, CDR2 SVGIG, per germline (reference sequence). J lost 7 bases, V lost 2 bases, and 10 bases had no gene match.

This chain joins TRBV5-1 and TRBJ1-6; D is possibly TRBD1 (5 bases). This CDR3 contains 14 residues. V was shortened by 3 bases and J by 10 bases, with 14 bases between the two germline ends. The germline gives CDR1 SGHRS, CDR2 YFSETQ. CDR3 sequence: CASSSQGVGSPLHF. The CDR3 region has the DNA TGCGCCAGCAGCTCGCAGGGTGTTGGGTCACCCCTCCACTTT.

The CDR3 DNA follows: TGTGCCAGCAGTTTATCCCGGACAGGGATTAATGGCTACACCTTC. Encoded protein: CASSLSRTGINGYTF. The chain links TRBV27 to TRBJ1-2, with 8 bases aligning to TRBD1. CDR3 length: 15 residues. The V segment lost 0 bases and the J segment 6 bases; nucleotides outside the gene matches: 6. CDR1 is MNHEY, CDR2 SMNVEV, per germline (reference sequence).

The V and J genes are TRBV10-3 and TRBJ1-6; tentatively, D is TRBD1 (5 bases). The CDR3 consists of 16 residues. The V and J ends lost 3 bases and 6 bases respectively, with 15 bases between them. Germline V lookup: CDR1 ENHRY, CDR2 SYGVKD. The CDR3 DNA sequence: TGTGCCATCAGTGATGGGACTAGTGCGTCTAATTCACCCCTCCACTTT. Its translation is CAISDGTSASNSPLHF.

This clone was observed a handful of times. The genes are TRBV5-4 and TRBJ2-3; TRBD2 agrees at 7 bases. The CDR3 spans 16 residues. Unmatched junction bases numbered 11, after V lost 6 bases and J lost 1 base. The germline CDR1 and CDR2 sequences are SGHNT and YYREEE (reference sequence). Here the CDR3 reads CASTVRASGGTDTQYF. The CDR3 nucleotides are TGTGCCAGCACGGTTCGGGCTAGCGGAGGCACAGATACGCAGTATTTT.

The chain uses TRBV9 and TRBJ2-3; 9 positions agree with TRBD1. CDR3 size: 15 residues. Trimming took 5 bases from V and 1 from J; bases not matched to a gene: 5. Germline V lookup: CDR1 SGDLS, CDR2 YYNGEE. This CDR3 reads CASSSGQGGTDTQYF. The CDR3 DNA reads TGTGCCAGCAGTTCGGGACAGGGAGGCACAGATACGCAGTATTTT.

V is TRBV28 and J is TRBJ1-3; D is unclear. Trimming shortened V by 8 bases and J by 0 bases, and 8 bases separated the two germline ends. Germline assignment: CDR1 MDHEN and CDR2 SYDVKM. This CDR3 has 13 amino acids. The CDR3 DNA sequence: TGTGCCAGCTCGACATTCTCTGGAAACACCATATATTTT. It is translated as CASSTFSGNTIYF. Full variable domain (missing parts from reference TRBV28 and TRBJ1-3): DVKVTQSSRYLVKRTGEKVFLECVQDMDHENMFWYRQDPGLGLRLIYFSYDVKMKEKGDIPEGYSVSREKKERFSLILESASTNQTSMYLCASSTFSGNTIYFGEGSWLTVV.

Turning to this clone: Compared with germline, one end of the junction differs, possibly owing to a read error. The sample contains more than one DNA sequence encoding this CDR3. The CDR3 sequence: CAWVLRGAGGIYGYTF. The CDR3 region has the DNA TGCGCCTGGGTGCTACGGGGGGCCGGCGGGATCTATGGCTACACCTTC. The chain employs TRBV30 and TRBJ1-2; TRBD1 might be the D (6 bases). There are 16 residues in the CDR3. CDR1 is GTSNPN, CDR2 SVGIG, per germline (reference sequence).

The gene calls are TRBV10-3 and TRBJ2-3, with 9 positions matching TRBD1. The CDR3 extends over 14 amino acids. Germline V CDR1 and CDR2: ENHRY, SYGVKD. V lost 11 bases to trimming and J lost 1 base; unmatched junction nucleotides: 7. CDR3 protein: CAFSRDRGTDTQYF. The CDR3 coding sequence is TGTGCCTTCTCCCGGGACAGGGGCACAGATACGCAGTATTTT.

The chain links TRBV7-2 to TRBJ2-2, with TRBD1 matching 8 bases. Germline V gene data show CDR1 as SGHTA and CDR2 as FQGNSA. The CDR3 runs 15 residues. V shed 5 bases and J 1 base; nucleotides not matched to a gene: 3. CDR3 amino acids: CASSRTGRNTGELFF. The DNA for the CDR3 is TGTGCCAGCAGCCGGACAGGGAGGAACACCGGGGAGCTGTTTTTT.

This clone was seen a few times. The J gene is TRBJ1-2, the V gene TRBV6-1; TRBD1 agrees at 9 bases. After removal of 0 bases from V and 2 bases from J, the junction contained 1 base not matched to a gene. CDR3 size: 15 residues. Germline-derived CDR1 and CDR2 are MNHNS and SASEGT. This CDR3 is CASSEAGTGNYGYTF. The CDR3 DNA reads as TGTGCCAGCAGTGAAGCAGGGACAGGGAACTATGGCTACACCTTC.

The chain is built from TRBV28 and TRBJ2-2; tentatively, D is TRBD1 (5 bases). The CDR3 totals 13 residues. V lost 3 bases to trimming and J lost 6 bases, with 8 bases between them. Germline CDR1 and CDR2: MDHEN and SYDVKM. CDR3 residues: CASSFTRAGELFF. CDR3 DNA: TGTGCCAGCAGTTTCACCAGGGCCGGGGAGCTGTTTTTT.